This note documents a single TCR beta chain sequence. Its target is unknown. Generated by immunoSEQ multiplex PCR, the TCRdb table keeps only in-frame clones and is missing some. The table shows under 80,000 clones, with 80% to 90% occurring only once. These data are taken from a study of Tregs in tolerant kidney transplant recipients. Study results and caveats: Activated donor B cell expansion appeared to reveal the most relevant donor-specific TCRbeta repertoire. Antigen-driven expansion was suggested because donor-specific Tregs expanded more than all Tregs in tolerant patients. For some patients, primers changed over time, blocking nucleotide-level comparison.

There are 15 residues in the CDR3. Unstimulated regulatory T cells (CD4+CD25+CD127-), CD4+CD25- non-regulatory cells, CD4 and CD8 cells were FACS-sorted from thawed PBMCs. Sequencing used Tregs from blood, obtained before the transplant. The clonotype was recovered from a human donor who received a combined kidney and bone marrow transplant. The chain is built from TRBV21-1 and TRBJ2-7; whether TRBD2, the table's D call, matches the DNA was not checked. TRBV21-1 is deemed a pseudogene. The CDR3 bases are TGTGCCAGCAGCAAAGCGGCGGGGCTGGCCTACGAGCAGTACTTC. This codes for CASSKAAGLAYEQYF.